The 5 T cell receptor beta chains given below trace back to one sample, sequenced in a study of blood T cells in healthy people across ages. Alongside a J-beta primer mix, a sample-barcoded 5' primer served in a second PCR lasting about 6 to 12 cycles. TCRdb processed the 5' RACE reads anew with MiXCR; each CDR3 protein has one entry. The repertoire holds around 800,000 distinct CDR3 sequences, with around 62% as singletons. The sample was blood. The receptors were sampled from a man aged 30-40 years in good health.

The chain employs TRBV18 and TRBJ1-2; TRBD1 aligns across 11 bases. The CDR3 is 15 amino acids. In germline, CDR1 is KGHSH, CDR2 LQKENI. Trimming took 5 bases from V and 3 from J; bases not matched to a gene: 5. The CDR3 spells CASSSGTGGHYGYTF. The CDR3 DNA reads as TGTGCCAGCTCATCCGGGACAGGGGGTCACTATGGCTACACCTTC.

This chain links TRBV6-6 with TRBJ2-7; a possible D gene is TRBD1 (6 bases). Trimming took 6 bases from V and 0 from J, leaving 12 bases between them. The CDR3 spans 14 residues. The germline gives CDR1 MNHNY, CDR2 SVGAGI (reference sequence). The chain's CDR3 is CASSRDIPSYEQYF. The CDR3 DNA reads as TGTGCCAGCAGCCGGGACATCCCCTCCTACGAGCAGTACTTC.

On this clonotype: Given a much more abundant clone one base away, this may be a read error. The V gene is TRBV29-1, the J gene TRBJ2-7, with 7 bases fitting TRBD2. The CDR3 sequence is 13 residues long. J gave up 4 bases and V 1 base, and 4 bases lay outside the gene matches. Germline CDR1 reads SQVTM; CDR2 reads ANQGSEA. The CDR3 is CSVEGGEGYEQYF. CDR3 sequence (DNA): TGCAGCGTTGAAGGCGGGGAGGGGTACGAGCAGTACTTC.

The chain carries TRBV20-1 and TRBJ2-1; D gene uncertain. The CDR3 has 13 amino acids. The V and J ends lost 5 bases and 7 bases respectively, with 15 bases between them. The germline V gene has CDR1 DFQATT and CDR2 SNEGSKA (reference sequence). CDR3 residues: CSASLRKGNEQFF. CDR3 bases: TGCAGTGCTTCCCTGCGGAAAGGGAATGAGCAGTTCTTC.

The rearrangement uses TRBV12-3 or TRBV12-4 and TRBJ2-2; the D is unclear. V was pared by 0 bases and J by 5 bases, with 10 bases between. The CDR3 consists of 15 residues. The CDR3 DNA reads TGTGCCAGCAGTTTAGCGCGAAAGGGAACCGGGGAGCTGTTTTTT. Protein: CASSLARKGTGELFF.